Listed here are 8 T cell receptor beta chains from one sample, sequenced in a study of T cells in Graves' hyperthyroidism and ophthalmopathy. Amplified TCR beta CDR3 regions derived from RNA transcripts. The TCR CDR3 first-round RT-PCR relied on the HTBI primer set. A single record per CDR3 protein comes from TCRdb applying MiXCR to the multiplex PCR reads. The sample consists of about 760,000 distinct CDR3 sequences, around 40% of them appearing once. Material for sequencing was blood. All receptors come from a woman between 40 and 50 years old with Graves' hyperthyroidism.

This chain joins TRBV19 and TRBJ2-5; D is unclear. V lost 4 bases and J 0 bases, leaving 9 bases between the germline ends. This CDR3 comprises 14 residues. Germline loops: CDR1 LNHDA, CDR2 SQIVND (reference sequence). For the CDR3, the DNA is TGTGCCAGTAGTAGAGTGGGGAACCAAGAGACCCAGTACTTC. The encoded protein is CASSRVGNQETQYF. The variable domain in full, completed from reference TRBV19 and TRBJ2-5, reads DGGITQSPKYLFRKEGQNVTLSCEQNLNHDAMYWYRQDPGQGLRLIYYSQIVNDFQKGDIAEGYSVSREKKESFPLTVTSAQKNPTAFYLCASSRVGNQETQYFGPGTRLLVL.

V gene TRBV6-1 combines with J gene TRBJ2-7; perhaps TRBD2 as D (6 bases). The CDR3 has 15 residues. Germline V CDR1 and CDR2: MNHNS, SASEGT. Between the trimmed V and J ends, which lost 8 bases and 1 base, there was a span of 18 bases. The CDR3 loop reads CASLMGASESYEQYF. CDR3 bases: TGTGCCAGCTTGATGGGAGCTAGCGAGTCCTACGAGCAGTACTTC.

The chain uses TRBV7-2 and TRBJ1-4; D remains ambiguous. CDR1 is SGHTA, CDR2 FQGNSA, per germline. The CDR3 sequence is 15 residues long. Trimming took off 5 bases at V and 4 bases at J, with 14 bases between the two ends. The CDR3 coding sequence is TGTGCCAGCAGCCAGCAGCAGAGGTATAATGAAAAACTGTTTTTT. Translating it yields CASSQQQRYNEKLFF.

This clonotype was observed many times. One end of the junction fails to match germline, which may point to a read error. V gene TRBV7-2 combines with J gene TRBJ2-7, with TRBD2 as a possible D gene (7 bases). The CDR3 totals 11 residues. Germline CDR1 SGHTA, CDR2 FQGNSA. This CDR3 is CASSLSRGATF. The CDR3 bases are TGTGCCAGCAGCTTAAGTCGGGGGGCGACTTTC.

This clonotype was counted ten times or more. The CDR3 coding sequence is TGTGCCATCAGCCCCCAACCGGGAGAAGGGGTACAAAGCTCCTATAATTCACCCCTCCACTTT. It encodes CAISPQPGEGVQSSYNSPLHF. This sequence joins TRBV10-3 and TRBJ1-6; D may be TRBD1 (5 bases). The germline CDR1 and CDR2 sequences are ENHRY and SYGVKD. The CDR3 is 21 amino acids. Trimming left V 6 bases short and J 0 bases short, with 27 bases between.

This clonotype was picked up many times. A junction boundary mismatches the germline segment, possibly from a read error. The gene calls are TRBV7-2 and TRBJ1-5; D uncertain. Germline CDR1 and CDR2: SGHTA and FQGNSA. CDR3 length: 13 amino acids. The CDR3 loop is CASSSWEGQAQHF. In DNA form, the CDR3 reads TGTGCCAGCAGCTCTTGGGAGGGTCAGGCCCAGCATTTT.

The CDR3 is CASSYPSGDVEKLFF. CDR3 in DNA: TGTGCCAGCAGTTACCCTTCAGGGGACGTGGAAAAACTGTTTTTT. The chain recombines TRBV6-5 with TRBJ1-4; D might be TRBD1 (6 bases). The V and J ends lost 2 bases and 8 bases respectively, with 15 bases between them. The V gene's germline CDR1 is MNHEY and CDR2 SVGAGI. The CDR3 contains 15 residues.

The chain couples TRBV3-1 to TRBJ1-1; tentatively, D is TRBD1 (5 bases). Germline CDR1 reads LGHDT; CDR2 reads YNNKEL (reference sequence). Trimming removed 6 bases from V and 12 bases from J, with 17 bases in between. The CDR3 consists of 12 residues. The CDR3 spells CASSQIGVTTFF. As DNA, the CDR3 is TGTGCCAGCAGTCAGATAGGGGTAACGACTTTCTTT.